This entry lists 8 T cell receptor beta chains sequenced from one sample in a study of T cell repertoires in cytomegalovirus infection. These receptors are not linked to any known antigen. MiXCR, applied by TCRdb to the reads, yields one record per CDR3 protein. The profile shows about half a million distinct CDR3 sequences, 30% to 40% of them singletons. The input for sequencing was cultured PBMCs, taken from culture after CMV antigen stimulation. Receptor source: a human donor in good health (CMV status not recorded). Some clones in this sample may be carry-over from other donors' samples.

This clonotype was picked up many times. The chain has TRBV12-3 or TRBV12-4 and TRBJ2-3; the D gene is possibly TRBD2 (5 bases). Trimming took 6 bases from V and 0 from J, leaving 7 bases between them. This CDR3 spans 13 amino acids. The CDR3: CASRRTSTDTQYF. The CDR3 region has the DNA TGTGCCAGCAGACGGACTAGCACAGATACGCAGTATTTT.

Turning to this clonotype: The germline gene is not matched at one end of the junction; a read error may be the cause. The rearrangement uses TRBV28 and TRBJ2-5; 7 positions agree with TRBD2. The germline V gene encodes CDR1 MDHEN and CDR2 SYDVKM. The CDR3 sequence is 15 residues long. The CDR3 here is CASSPSGEGLETQCF. The CDR3 DNA sequence: TGTGCCAGCAGTCCCTCGGGGGAGGGGTTGGAGACCCAGTGCTTC.

The chain combines TRBV7-9 with TRBJ1-1; D is ambiguous. Looked up from germline, CDR1 is SEHNR and CDR2 is FQNEAQ (reference sequence). The V gene lost 5 bases and the J gene lost 5 bases, with 15 bases spanning the gap. The CDR3 length is 14 residues. This chain's CDR3 is CASSPSRAVTEAFF. In DNA, the CDR3 is TGTGCCAGCAGCCCTAGCCGGGCTGTAACTGAAGCTTTCTTT.

The rearrangement joins TRBV6-2 or TRBV6-3 to TRBJ2-1; D gene unclear. The V and J ends lost 6 bases and 5 bases respectively, with 20 bases between them. The CDR3 is 16 amino acids. CDR1 is MNHEY and CDR2 is SVGEGT in the germline V gene. The CDR3 DNA follows: TGTGCCAGCAGCCGCCAGTGGGGTGCCTTTGACAATGAGCAGTTCTTC. It codes for CASSRQWGAFDNEQFF.

This clonotype was recorded at least ten times. This chain joins TRBV12-3 or TRBV12-4 and TRBJ2-1; no clear D gene. The V and J ends lost 5 bases and 10 bases respectively, with 9 bases between them. The CDR3 has 11 amino acids. CDR3 bases: TGTGCCAGCAGTCGACAACTCGAGCAGTTCTTC. This gives the protein CASSRQLEQFF.

The rearrangement links TRBV28 to TRBJ2-5; no reliable D call. CDR1 is MDHEN and CDR2 is SYDVKM in the germline V gene. The CDR3 loop spans 15 amino acids. Trimming removed 7 bases from V and 2 bases from J, with 17 bases in between. The CDR3: CASTPGGKWQETQYF. The CDR3 nucleotides are TGTGCCAGCACCCCGGGTGGGAAGTGGCAAGAGACCCAGTACTTC.

This clonotype came up a few times. In nucleotides, the CDR3 is TGTGCCAGCAGTCTCCCGCTATCTGGGGCCAACGTCCTGACTTTC. The encoded protein is CASSLPLSGANVLTF. The chain recombines TRBV28 with TRBJ2-6; D not resolved. V lost 5 bases to trimming and J lost 1 base, with 9 bases between them. This CDR3 spans 15 amino acids. Germline CDR1 and CDR2: MDHEN and SYDVKM.

The chain uses TRBV5-1 and TRBJ1-1; weak D call: TRBD1 (6 bases). Germline V CDR1 and CDR2: SGHRS, YFSETQ. V lost 0 bases to trimming and J lost 4 bases, with 19 bases between them. The CDR3 has 17 amino acids. In DNA, the CDR3 is TGCGCCAGCAGCTTGGGGGGATTAAGCTACAGGGCCACTGAAGCTTTCTTT. Translating it yields CASSLGGLSYRATEAFF.